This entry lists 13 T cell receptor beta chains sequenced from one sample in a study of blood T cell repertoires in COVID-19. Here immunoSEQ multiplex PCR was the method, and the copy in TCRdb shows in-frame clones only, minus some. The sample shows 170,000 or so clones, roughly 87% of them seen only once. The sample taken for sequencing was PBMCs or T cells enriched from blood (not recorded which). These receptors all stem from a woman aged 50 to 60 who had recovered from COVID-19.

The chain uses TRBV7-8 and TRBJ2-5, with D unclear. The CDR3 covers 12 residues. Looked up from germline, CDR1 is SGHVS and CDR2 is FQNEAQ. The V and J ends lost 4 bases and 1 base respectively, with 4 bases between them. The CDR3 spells CASSWAQETQYF. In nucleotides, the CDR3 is TGTGCCAGCAGCTGGGCCCAAGAGACCCAGTACTTC.

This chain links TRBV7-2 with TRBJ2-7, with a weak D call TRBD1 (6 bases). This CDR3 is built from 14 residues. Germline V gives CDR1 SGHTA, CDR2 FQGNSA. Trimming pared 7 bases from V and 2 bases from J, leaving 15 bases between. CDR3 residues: CASKTGQGTYEQYF. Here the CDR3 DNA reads TGTGCCAGCAAAACGGGGCAGGGGACCTACGAGCAGTACTTC. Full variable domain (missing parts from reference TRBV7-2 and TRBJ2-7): GAGVSQSPSNKVTEKGKDVELRCDPISGHTALYWYRQSLGQGLEFLIYFQGNSAPDKSGLPSDRFSAERTGGSVSTLTIQRTQQEDSAVYLCASKTGQGTYEQYFGPGTRLTVT.

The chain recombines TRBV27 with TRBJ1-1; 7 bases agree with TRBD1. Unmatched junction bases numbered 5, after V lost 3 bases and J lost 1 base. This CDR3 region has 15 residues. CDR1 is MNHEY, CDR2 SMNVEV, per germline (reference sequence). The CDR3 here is CASSLRRTGNTEAFF. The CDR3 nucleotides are TGTGCCAGCAGTTTGCGTAGGACAGGGAACACTGAAGCTTTCTTT.

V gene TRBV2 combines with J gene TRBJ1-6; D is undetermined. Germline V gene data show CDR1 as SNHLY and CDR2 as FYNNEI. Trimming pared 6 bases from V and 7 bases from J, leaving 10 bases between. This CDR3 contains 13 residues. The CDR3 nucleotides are TGTGCCAGCAGGTTCGACGGGAATTCACCCCTCCACTTT. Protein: CASRFDGNSPLHF.

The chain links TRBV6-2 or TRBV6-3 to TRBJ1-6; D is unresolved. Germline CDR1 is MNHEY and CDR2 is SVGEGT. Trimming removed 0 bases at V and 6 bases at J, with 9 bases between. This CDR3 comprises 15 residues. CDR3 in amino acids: CASSYSTEGNSPLHF. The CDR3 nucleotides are TGTGCCAGCAGTTACTCGACTGAGGGTAATTCACCCCTCCACTTT.

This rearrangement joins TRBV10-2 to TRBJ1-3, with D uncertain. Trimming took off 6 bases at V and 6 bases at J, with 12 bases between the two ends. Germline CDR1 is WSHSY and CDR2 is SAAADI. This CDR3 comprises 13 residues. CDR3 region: CASRRGGENTIYF. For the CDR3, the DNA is TGCGCCAGCAGGCGGGGAGGCGAAAACACCATATATTTT.

The CDR3 bases are TGTGCCAGTAGTAGGGCTTACACAGATACGCAGTATTTT. Translating it yields CASSRAYTDTQYF. The gene calls are TRBV19 and TRBJ2-3; D is undetermined. Trimming removed 4 bases from V and 2 bases from J, with 7 bases in between. CDR1 and CDR2 (germline): LNHDA, SQIVND (reference sequence). This CDR3 comprises 13 residues.

CDR3 nucleotides: TGTGCCAGCAGCGGCGGGAGAGGGGCGGATACGCAGTATTTT. Its protein product is CASSGGRGADTQYF. The chain joins TRBV7-8 to TRBJ2-3; 7 nucleotides agree with TRBD2. The CDR3 has 14 residues. Germline V gene data show CDR1 as SGHVS and CDR2 as FQNEAQ. With V trimmed by 5 bases and J by 6 bases, 8 bases remained unmatched.

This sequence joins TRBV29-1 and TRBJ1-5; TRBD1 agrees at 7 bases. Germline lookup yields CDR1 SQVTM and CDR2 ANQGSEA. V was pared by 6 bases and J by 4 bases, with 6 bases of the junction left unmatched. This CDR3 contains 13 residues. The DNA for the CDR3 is TGCAGCGTCTCTGGGACAGCTAATCAGCCCCAGCATTTT. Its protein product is CSVSGTANQPQHF.

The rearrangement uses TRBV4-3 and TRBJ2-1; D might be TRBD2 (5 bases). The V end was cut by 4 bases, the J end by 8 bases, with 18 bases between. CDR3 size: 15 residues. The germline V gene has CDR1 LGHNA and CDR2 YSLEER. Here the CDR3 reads CASSREGAPADEQFF. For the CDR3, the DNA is TGCGCCAGCAGCCGCGAGGGCGCGCCCGCGGATGAGCAGTTCTTC.

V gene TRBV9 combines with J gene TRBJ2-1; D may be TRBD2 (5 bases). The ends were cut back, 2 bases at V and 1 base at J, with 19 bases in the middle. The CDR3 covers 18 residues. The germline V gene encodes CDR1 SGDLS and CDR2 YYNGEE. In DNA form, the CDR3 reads TGTGCCAGCAGCGTTTCCCCCCAATCGCCGGGATCCTACAATGAGCAGTTCTTC. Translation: CASSVSPQSPGSYNEQFF.

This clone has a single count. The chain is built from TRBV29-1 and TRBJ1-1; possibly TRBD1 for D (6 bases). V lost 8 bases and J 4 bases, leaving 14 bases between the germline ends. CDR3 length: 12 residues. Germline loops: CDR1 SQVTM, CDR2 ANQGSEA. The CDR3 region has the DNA TGCAGCCTCCGGGACACTACCACTGAAGCTTTCTTT. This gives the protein CSLRDTTTEAFF.

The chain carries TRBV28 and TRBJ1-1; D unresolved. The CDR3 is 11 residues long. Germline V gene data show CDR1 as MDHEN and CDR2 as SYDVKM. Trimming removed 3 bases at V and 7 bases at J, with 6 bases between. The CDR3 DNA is TGTGCCAGCAGTTTTGGCAGTGAAGCTTTCTTT. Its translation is CASSFGSEAFF.